This paragraph reports one T cell receptor (beta chain). Its antigen remains unknown. Generated by immunoSEQ multiplex PCR, the TCRdb table keeps only in-frame clones and is missing some. This sample carries approximately 300,000 clones, 94% of them seen once, and the ten largest clones take 0.5% to 0.7%. These data belong to a study of T cell responses to AZD1222 COVID-19 vaccine. Notes on the study in general: A mostly white British donor set with more females was recruited, and clonal diversity was possibly underestimated. Increased Spike-specific TCR breadth and depth were observed after two AZD1222 doses. Baseline serostatus was positive in only a handful of AZD1222 recipients. Vaccine-associated CD4 TCRs spanned spike, dominant at 160-218 and 743-854.

This CDR3 has 13 residues. Trimming shortened V by 5 bases and J by 6 bases, and 11 bases separated the two germline ends. Germline assignment: CDR1 SGDLS and CDR2 YYNGEE. Here the sequenced sample was peripheral blood, taken 28 days after the second AZD1222 dose. This TCR was sampled from an adult who received the AZD1222 COVID-19 vaccine. This sequence joins TRBV9 and TRBJ2-2, with D possibly matching TRBD1 (6 bases). CDR3 sequence reads: CASSKRGSGELFF. The CDR3, as DNA: TGTGCCAGCAGTAAGAGGGGGTCCGGGGAGCTGTTTTTT.